The present T cell receptor beta chain was sequenced within a study of shared clonotypes between healthy human individuals. The V gene lost 3 bases and the J gene lost 0 bases, with 9 bases spanning the gap. The CDR3 is 15 residues long. Germline CDR1 is MDHEN and CDR2 is SYDVKM. Only one count was recorded for this clone. The assay was immunoSEQ multiplex PCR, and TCRdb's table has in-frame clones only and misses some. Here the sample spans hundreds of thousands of clones, 70% to 80% being singletons. This chain connects TRBV28 to TRBJ2-1; D gene uncertain. Sequenced input: PBMCs. This clonotype was obtained from a woman aged 40 to 55 in good health. Some clones in this sample may be carry-over from other donors' samples. The CDR3 nucleotides read TGTGCCAGCAGTTTTGGCGGAGTCTCCTACAATGAGCAGTTCTTC. Translation gives CASSFGGVSYNEQFF.